This T cell receptor beta chain came from a study of T cell repertoires in cytomegalovirus infection. Study-wide context: Recently described HLA-C-restricted plus well-studied HLA-B-restricted CMV epitopes were used.

TCRdb reprocessed the reads with MiXCR, giving one entry per CDR3 protein. The sample includes approximately 120,000 distinct CDR3 sequences, over 30% of them seen just once. In this sample, this clonotype turned up a few times. The antigen is unknown. Germline CDR1 reads SGHVS; CDR2 reads FNYEAQ. V dropped 5 bases and J dropped 7 bases, with 15 bases sitting between them. The CDR3 contains 15 residues. The sequence was obtained from a human donor in good health (CMV status not recorded). Some clones in this sample may be carry-over from other donors' samples. The sample here was CD8+ T cells from cultured PBMCs, taken from culture after CMV antigen stimulation. J is TRBJ1-6 and V is TRBV7-6; D might be TRBD1 (5 bases). The CDR3 DNA is TGTGCCAGCAGCCACCCCCTGGGGGAGAATTCACCCCTCCACTTT. Its protein product is CASSHPLGENSPLHF.